The 12 T cell receptor beta chains in this list originate from one sample, sequenced in a study of cytomegalovirus exposure and HLA in healthy donors (dated by TCRdb to about 2017). Libraries were prepared through the immunoSEQ multiplex PCR assay. The multiplex PCR relied on a mix of 60 forward primers for TCR Vbeta segments and 13 reverse primers for TCR Jbeta segments. TCRdb provides this immuneACCESS table in a form limited to in-frame rearrangements. Some clones are lacking; in checked studies, under half of them reflect an unresolved V gene, and why the rest are absent is not known. Across this sample there are fewer than 250,000 clones, with almost 80% seen only once. The ten top clones hold 1.5% to 2% of the sample. What was sequenced was PBMCs. These TCRs come from a male donor in good health and CMV-seronegative.

This chain links TRBV7-9 with TRBJ2-7; tentative D call: TRBD2 (5 bases). V lost 5 bases and J 6 bases, leaving 17 bases between the germline ends. Per germline, CDR1 SEHNR and CDR2 FQNEAQ (reference sequence). The CDR3 is 14 residues long. The CDR3 spells CASSDPNPAGEQYF. The CDR3 DNA reads TGTGCCAGCAGCGACCCCAATCCCGCGGGCGAGCAGTACTTC. Full variable domain (rest looked up from reference TRBV7-9 and TRBJ2-7): DTGVSQNPRHKITKRGQNVTFRCDPISEHNRLYWYRQTLGQGPEFLTYFQNEAQLEKSRLLSDRFSAERPKGSFSTLEIQRTEQGDSAMYLCASSDPNPAGEQYFGPGTRLTVT.

This clone turned up a few times. This chain uses TRBV15 with TRBJ1-2, with a possible D match to TRBD1 (5 bases). V was trimmed by 1 base and J by 6 bases, leaving 15 bases between them. The length of the CDR3 is 15 residues. Germline V gene sequence: CDR1 LNHNV, CDR2 YYDKDF (reference sequence). The CDR3 sequence: CATSRGTKSSNGYTF. The CDR3 DNA sequence: TGTGCCACCAGCAGAGGGACAAAAAGCTCGAATGGCTACACCTTC.

The sample holds one count of this clone. The genes are TRBV2 and TRBJ1-6, with 7 nucleotides matching TRBD1. The junction had 8 bases not matched to a gene; V was cut back by 5 bases and J by 10 bases. Germline V gene data show CDR1 as SNHLY and CDR2 as FYNNEI. This CDR3 is 14 amino acids long. CDR3 in amino acids: CASSFDQGDSPLHF. CDR3 sequence (DNA): TGTGCCAGCAGTTTCGATCAGGGGGACTCACCCCTCCACTTT.

This sequence joins TRBV28 and TRBJ1-1; 9 bases line up with TRBD1. Germline trimming cut 3 bases from V and 0 bases from J; bases unmatched to any gene: 5. The germline gives CDR1 MDHEN, CDR2 SYDVKM. The length of the CDR3 is 16 residues. CDR3 residues: CASSFRTGAMNTEAFF. In nucleotides, the CDR3 is TGTGCCAGCAGTTTTCGGACAGGGGCAATGAACACTGAAGCTTTCTTT.

The chain carries TRBV9 and TRBJ1-3; no clear D gene. CDR1 is SGDLS and CDR2 is YYNGEE in the germline V gene. Trimming removed 7 bases from V and 0 bases from J, with 8 bases in between. CDR3 length: 13 residues. Written as DNA, the CDR3 is TGTGCCAGCCGAGGCAGCTCTGGAAACACCATATATTTT. This codes for CASRGSSGNTIYF.

The chain recombines TRBV6-1 with TRBJ1-2; 8 nucleotides align to TRBD1. The trim removed 7 bases at V and 4 bases at J, leaving 5 bases unmatched. Germline values: CDR1 MNHNS, CDR2 SASEGT. This CDR3 spans 13 amino acids. This CDR3 is CASTIQGGYGYTF. The CDR3, as DNA: TGTGCCAGCACCATACAGGGGGGCTATGGCTACACCTTC.

The J gene is TRBJ2-5, the V gene TRBV5-4, with TRBD1 matching over 7 bases. The germline V gene has CDR1 SGHNT and CDR2 YYREEE (reference sequence). The ends lost 4 bases at V and 2 bases at J; junction bases unmatched: 5. The CDR3 has 14 residues. The DNA for the CDR3 is TGTGCCAGCAGCCCCACAGGGGCGCAAGAGACCCAGTACTTC. This gives the protein CASSPTGAQETQYF.

The V call is TRBV30, the J call TRBJ1-1; weak D call: TRBD1 (5 bases). V shed 3 bases and J shed 5 bases, with 10 bases lying between them. CDR1 and CDR2 (germline): GTSNPN, SVGIG (reference sequence). This CDR3 has 12 amino acids. The CDR3 loop is CAWRGLRTEAFF. As DNA, the CDR3 is TGTGCCTGGAGGGGGCTGAGAACTGAAGCTTTCTTT.

The rearrangement links TRBV6-1 to TRBJ1-5; D is ambiguous. Germline CDR1 is MNHNS and CDR2 is SASEGT. The CDR3 length is 15 residues. The V end lost 3 bases, the J end lost 6 bases, and 15 bases lay between the germline ends. The CDR3 loop is CASSDEQAIFQPQHF. The CDR3 DNA reads as TGTGCCAGCAGTGACGAGCAGGCTATTTTTCAGCCCCAGCATTTT.

The genes are TRBV5-6 and TRBJ2-3, with a possible D match to TRBD2 (5 bases). The germline CDR1 and CDR2 sequences are SGHDT and YYEEEE. The V end lost 4 bases, the J end lost 0 bases, and 9 bases lay between the germline ends. CDR3 size: 14 residues. CDR3 DNA: TGTGCCAGCAGCGCAGCGGTAAGCACAGATACGCAGTATTTT. Amino acids: CASSAAVSTDTQYF.

This chain uses TRBV6-5 with TRBJ2-1, with 7 bases aligning to TRBD2. Germline V gene sequence: CDR1 MNHEY, CDR2 SVGAGI. The CDR3 contains 13 residues. V dropped 9 bases and J dropped 9; count of bases not matched to a gene: 11. In DNA form, the CDR3 reads TGTGCCAGTTTTGCGGGGTCGGGGGGTGAGCAGTTCTTC. This sequence encodes CASFAGSGGEQFF.

The chain uses TRBV7-9 and TRBJ1-1, with a weak D call TRBD1 (6 bases). This CDR3 region has 15 residues. V lost 5 bases, J lost 0 bases, and 13 bases lay in between. Per germline, CDR1 SEHNR and CDR2 FQNEAQ (reference sequence). CDR3 coding DNA: TGTGCCAGCAGCCCCAGGGGACCCCTGAACACTGAAGCTTTCTTT. Translation: CASSPRGPLNTEAFF.